These 27 T cell receptor beta chains originate from one sample sequenced in a study of T cells in Graves' hyperthyroidism and ophthalmopathy. RNA transcripts yielded amplified TCR beta CDR3 regions. During a first-round RT-PCR of the TCR CDR3, the HTBI primer set was used. TCRdb passed the multiplex PCR reads through MiXCR, listing each CDR3 protein once. Of about 560,000 distinct CDR3 sequences listed, over 15% are singletons. The sample consisted of blood. These receptors originate from a woman between 18 and 29 years old with Graves' hyperthyroidism.

This clonotype appeared many times. V and J are TRBV20-1 and TRBJ2-1, with D possibly TRBD2 on 6 matching bases. V lost 4 bases, J lost 6 bases, and 16 bases lay in between. Germline V gene lookup returns CDR1 DFQATT and CDR2 SNEGSKA (reference sequence). CDR3 size: 14 residues. In DNA form, the CDR3 reads TGCAGTGCTACCCTAGCGCTGAAGGCCAATGAGCAGTTCTTC. Translated: CSATLALKANEQFF.

In its sample, this clonotype was seen a few times. This chain links TRBV5-4 with TRBJ2-5; D may be TRBD1 (7 bases). The germline gives CDR1 SGHNT, CDR2 YYREEE (reference sequence). V shed 4 bases and J shed 4 bases, with 14 bases lying between them. This CDR3 has 14 residues. CDR3 amino acids: CASSPQQGGETQYF. CDR3 bases: TGTGCCAGCAGCCCCCAGCAGGGGGGAGAGACCCAGTACTTC.

V usage is TRBV30 and J usage is TRBJ2-5; 11 nucleotides agree with TRBD2. The germline V gene has CDR1 GTSNPN and CDR2 SVGIG (reference sequence). J gave up 0 bases and V 5 bases, and 5 bases lay outside the gene matches. This CDR3 region has 15 residues. DNA for the CDR3: TGTGCCTGGGGGTGGGGACTAGCGGACCAAGAGACCCAGTACTTC. Its protein is CAWGWGLADQETQYF. The full variable domain, in which reference TRBV30 and TRBJ2-5 provide the parts outside the CDR3, is SQTIHQWPATLVQPVGSPLSLECTVEGTSNPNLYWYRQAAGRGLQLLFYSVGIGQISSEVPQNLSASRPQDRQFILSSKKLLLSDSGFYLCAWGWGLADQETQYFGPGTRLLVL.

In this sample, this clonotype turned up many times. The chain joins TRBV28 to TRBJ1-2; D not certain. The CDR3 is made up of 15 amino acids. Germline V gene data show CDR1 as MDHEN and CDR2 as SYDVKM. V dropped 1 base and J dropped 4 bases, with 13 bases sitting between them. CDR3 loop: CASSLSTHLTYGYTF. Here the CDR3 DNA reads TGTGCCAGCAGTTTATCGACTCATCTCACCTATGGCTACACCTTC.

This clonotype was found a few times. The chain joins TRBV20-1 to TRBJ2-6; TRBD2 aligns across 7 bases. V dropped 0 bases and J dropped 3; count of bases not matched to a gene: 11. The length of the CDR3 is 18 residues. The germline V gene encodes CDR1 DFQATT and CDR2 SNEGSKA (reference sequence). The CDR3 nucleotides are TGCAGTGCTAGAGACAAGGGGAGGGGTCTTGATGGGGCCAACGTCCTGACTTTC. It specifies CSARDKGRGLDGANVLTF.

This clonotype occurred a few times. The chain uses TRBV6-7 and TRBJ2-7, with D possibly called TRBD1 or TRBD2 (5 bases each). Being an ORF, TRBV6-7 has a function that is uncertain. The CDR3 contains 13 residues. Deletions cut 5 bases from V and 4 bases from J, with 12 bases between. In nucleotides, the CDR3 is TGTGCCAGCAGTGTGGAGGCAGGGTACGAGCAGTACTTC. This codes for CASSVEAGYEQYF.

At least ten counts were recorded for this clonotype. V usage is TRBV20-1 and J usage is TRBJ2-7; 11 bases line up with TRBD2. J lost 5 bases, V lost 6 bases, and 12 bases had no gene match. Per germline, CDR1 DFQATT and CDR2 SNEGSKA (reference sequence). The CDR3 extends over 15 amino acids. The CDR3 bases are TGCAGTGCAGTAGCGGGAGGGCCGATCCGGGACGAGCAGTACTTC. It yields the protein CSAVAGGPIRDEQYF.

This clonotype has ten or more counts. The rearrangement uses TRBV24-1 and TRBJ1-2; D possibly corresponds to TRBD1 (5 bases). Trimming removed 7 bases at V and 4 bases at J, with 12 bases between. Germline V CDR1 and CDR2: KGHDR, SFDVKD. This CDR3 spans 13 amino acids. The CDR3 bases are TGTGCCACCAGCCCCGGGGCAGCCTATGGCTACACCTTC. Its protein product is CATSPGAAYGYTF.

In this sample, this clonotype turned up many times. The chain carries TRBV28 and TRBJ2-7; no firm D call. CDR3 length: 14 residues. The V end lost 2 bases, the J end lost 0 bases, and 8 bases lay between the germline ends. Germline-derived CDR1 and CDR2 are MDHEN and SYDVKM. CDR3 bases: TGTGCCAGCAGTTTAGCTTTAGCCTCCTACGAGCAGTACTTC. Residues: CASSLALASYEQYF. Looking up the rest from reference TRBV28 and TRBJ2-7 gives the full variable domain: DVKVTQSSRYLVKRTGEKVFLECVQDMDHENMFWYRQDPGLGLRLIYFSYDVKMKEKGDIPEGYSVSREKKERFSLILESASTNQTSMYLCASSLALASYEQYFGPGTRLTVT.

This clonotype has ten or more counts. The chain uses TRBV30 and TRBJ1-1, with unresolved D. Trimming took 0 bases from V and 5 from J, leaving 7 bases between them. CDR3 length: 12 amino acids. Germline CDR1 reads GTSNPN; CDR2 reads SVGIG (reference sequence). CDR3 bases: TGTGCCTGGAGTGTAGCTGGGACTGAAGCTTTCTTT. Protein: CAWSVAGTEAFF.

This chain links TRBV6-7 with TRBJ1-1; 7 bases match TRBD1. TRBV6-7 has ORF status, its function being uncertain. The V and J ends lost 8 bases and 0 bases, in that order; junction bases with no gene match: 6. This CDR3 has 14 residues. The CDR3 here is CASGLQGMNTEAFF. CDR3 nucleotide sequence: TGTGCCAGCGGACTACAGGGGATGAACACTGAAGCTTTCTTT.

This clonotype was found many times. The rearrangement joins TRBV27 to TRBJ1-2; 7 nucleotides line up with TRBD1. The ends lost 3 bases at V and 4 bases at J; junction bases unmatched: 8. CDR3 size: 15 residues. CDR1 is MNHEY and CDR2 is SMNVEV in the germline V gene (reference sequence). The CDR3 sequence is CASSFNGQARYGYTF. The CDR3 bases are TGTGCCAGCAGTTTTAATGGACAGGCACGCTATGGCTACACCTTC.

This clonotype was recorded at least ten times. The rearrangement links TRBV27 to TRBJ2-7; 10 bases fit TRBD2. This CDR3 spans 15 amino acids. The V segment lost 5 bases and the J segment 5 bases; nucleotides outside the gene matches: 9. CDR1 and CDR2 (germline): MNHEY, SMNVEV (reference sequence). CDR3 sequence (DNA): TGTGCCAGCAGTCCCACGGGACTAGCGTCCCACGAGCAGTACTTC. This gives the protein CASSPTGLASHEQYF.

This clonotype was observed many times. CDR3 protein: CSARDQTGSTDTQYF. The CDR3 nucleotides are TGCAGTGCTAGAGACCAGACAGGAAGCACAGATACGCAGTATTTT. The rearrangement uses TRBV20-1 and TRBJ2-3; tentatively, D is TRBD1 (6 bases). Per the germline V gene, CDR1 is DFQATT and CDR2 is SNEGSKA (reference sequence). V was shortened by 0 bases and J by 0 bases, with 10 bases between the two germline ends. The CDR3 totals 15 residues.

This clonotype was seen at least ten times. The rearrangement uses TRBV27 and TRBJ2-7; D remains ambiguous. V lost 6 bases and J lost 4, with 16 bases in between. From germline, CDR1 is MNHEY and CDR2 SMNVEV (reference sequence). The CDR3 runs 14 residues. CDR3 sequence reads: CASSPLAIEYEQYF. CDR3 nucleotides: TGTGCCAGCAGCCCTCTCGCGATTGAGTACGAGCAGTACTTC.

This clonotype has only a few counts. The chain uses TRBV19 and TRBJ2-3, with 8 bases identical to TRBD1. The CDR3 runs 15 residues. CDR1 and CDR2 (germline): LNHDA, SQIVND (reference sequence). The trim removed 6 bases at V and 2 bases at J, leaving 7 bases unmatched. The CDR3 nucleotides read TGTGCCAGTAGCGGCAGGGGGCTGGACACAGATACGCAGTATTTT. Translation: CASSGRGLDTDTQYF. The whole variable domain, filled in from reference TRBV19 and TRBJ2-3, reads DGGITQSPKYLFRKEGQNVTLSCEQNLNHDAMYWYRQDPGQGLRLIYYSQIVNDFQKGDIAEGYSVSREKKESFPLTVTSAQKNPTAFYLCASSGRGLDTDTQYFGPGTRLTVL.

This clonotype appeared a few times. The chain employs TRBV19 and TRBJ2-2, with a tentative D call TRBD2 (6 bases). The CDR3 extends over 15 amino acids. Germline values: CDR1 LNHDA, CDR2 SQIVND (reference sequence). Trimming took 7 bases from V and 5 from J, leaving 17 bases between them. The CDR3 loop is CASTFRGTWTGELFF. CDR3 in DNA: TGTGCCAGTACCTTTCGCGGGACGTGGACCGGGGAGCTGTTTTTT.

Turning to this clonotype: A much larger clone differs by one base, so this may be a read error. The J gene is TRBJ2-1, the V gene TRBV20-1; no clear D. The germline gives CDR1 DFQATT, CDR2 SNEGSKA (reference sequence). V lost 3 bases to trimming and J lost 7 bases, with 16 bases between them. The CDR3 contains 14 residues. The CDR3 coding sequence is TGCAGTGCTAGTGTAAGTTTTAAAGAGAATGAGCAGTTCTTC. It translates to CSASVSFKENEQFF.

The chain recombines TRBV4-3 with TRBJ1-5; no definite D call. V lost 0 bases, J lost 0 bases, and 6 bases lay in between. Per germline, CDR1 LGHNA and CDR2 YSLEER. The CDR3 spans 15 residues. The CDR3 here is CASSQDVYSNQPQHF. The CDR3 DNA sequence: TGCGCCAGCAGCCAAGACGTCTATAGCAATCAGCCCCAGCATTTT.

This clonotype was counted a few times. This chain joins TRBV7-2 and TRBJ1-6; D not resolved. The CDR3 is 16 amino acids. Between the trimmed V and J ends, which lost 5 bases and 5 bases, there was a span of 16 bases. Germline loops: CDR1 SGHTA, CDR2 FQGNSA. The CDR3 region is CASSPRHVGNNSPLHF. CDR3 in DNA: TGTGCCAGCAGCCCACGACACGTAGGAAATAATTCACCCCTCCACTTT.

The chain is built from TRBV9 and TRBJ2-3, with D uncertain. Trimming stripped 3 bases from V and 4 bases from J, with 9 bases between. This CDR3 is 13 amino acids long. Germline lookup yields CDR1 SGDLS and CDR2 YYNGEE. CDR3 sequence reads: CASSEEPADTQYF. CDR3 DNA: TGTGCCAGCAGCGAAGAACCGGCAGATACGCAGTATTTT.

The chain links TRBV5-1 to TRBJ2-5, with no clear D. The germline V gene has CDR1 SGHRS and CDR2 YFSETQ. The CDR3 runs to 15 residues. Trimming pared 3 bases from V and 3 bases from J, leaving 15 bases between. The CDR3 bases are TGCGCCAGCAGCTCCGGGTCGGGCACCAAAGAGACCCAGTACTTC. Protein product: CASSSGSGTKETQYF.

On this clonotype itself: A single base separates this from a much larger clone, so it may be a read error. This sequence joins TRBV6-5 and TRBJ1-2, with D possibly matching TRBD1 (5 bases). The CDR3 has 14 residues. Germline CDR1 reads MNHEY; CDR2 reads SVGAGI. CDR3: CASSYRQGGYGHTF. In nucleotides, the CDR3 is TGTGCCAGCAGTTACCGGCAGGGCGGCTATGGCCACACCTTC.

This clonotype has a count of ten or more. The chain has TRBV6-1 and TRBJ2-7; D call uncertain. The CDR3 is 12 amino acids. Between the trimmed V and J ends, which lost 9 bases and 0 bases, there was a span of 9 bases. Germline CDR1 is MNHNS and CDR2 is SASEGT. The CDR3 sequence is CASAQSSYEQYF. CDR3 in DNA: TGTGCCAGTGCACAGAGCTCCTACGAGCAGTACTTC.

This rearrangement joins TRBV27 to TRBJ1-6; D not certain. V gave up 6 bases and J gave up 5 bases, with 8 bases separating them. Germline V CDR1 and CDR2: MNHEY, SMNVEV (reference sequence). The CDR3 contains 13 residues. CDR3 in DNA: TGTGCCAGCAGCCTCGTGGATAATTCACCCCTCCACTTT. It encodes CASSLVDNSPLHF.

This clonotype showed up many times. The rearrangement links TRBV20-1 to TRBJ2-1; 8 bases match TRBD1. CDR3 length equals 17 residues. The junction had 10 bases not matched to a gene; V was cut back by 0 bases and J by 3 bases. The germline V gene has CDR1 DFQATT and CDR2 SNEGSKA (reference sequence). CDR3 DNA: TGCAGTGCTAGAGAGAGCAGGGGGCTAGTCCTCTACAATGAGCAGTTCTTC. Translating it yields CSARESRGLVLYNEQFF.

Turning to this clonotype: Mismatch with germline at one junction end may stem from a read error. The chain combines TRBV18 with TRBJ2-3; D call uncertain. There are 15 residues in the CDR3. Germline CDR1 reads KGHSH; CDR2 reads LQKENI. The CDR3 DNA follows: TGTGCCTGCTCGGTTCGGCCAGTATTAACAGATACGCAGTATTTT. It translates to CACSVRPVLTDTQYF.